This T cell receptor beta chain was identified in a study of blood T cell repertoires in COVID-19. Study context: The samples span acute and convalescent COVID-19 from the United States, Italy and Spain. Sample material is recorded as cDNA or gDNA derived from T cells, B-cell-depleted T cells, or PBMCs.

Sequenced by immunoSEQ multiplex PCR; TCRdb stores in-frame clones only, minus some. The repertoire holds under 300,000 clones, approximately 90% seen once, with around 2% in the top ten. The CDR3 is 14 residues long. Germline CDR1 is SGHTA and CDR2 is FQGNSA. V lost 5 bases to trimming and J lost 3 bases, with 11 bases between them. This clone appeared a single time. The sample was PBMCs or T cells enriched from blood (not recorded which). The chain joins TRBV7-2 to TRBJ1-5; no clear D gene. The TCR sequence derives from a woman aged 18-29 years who had recovered from COVID-19. The DNA for the CDR3 is TGTGCCAGCAGCCCAGACTCCTTCAATCAGCCCCAGCATTTT. Its translation is CASSPDSFNQPQHF.